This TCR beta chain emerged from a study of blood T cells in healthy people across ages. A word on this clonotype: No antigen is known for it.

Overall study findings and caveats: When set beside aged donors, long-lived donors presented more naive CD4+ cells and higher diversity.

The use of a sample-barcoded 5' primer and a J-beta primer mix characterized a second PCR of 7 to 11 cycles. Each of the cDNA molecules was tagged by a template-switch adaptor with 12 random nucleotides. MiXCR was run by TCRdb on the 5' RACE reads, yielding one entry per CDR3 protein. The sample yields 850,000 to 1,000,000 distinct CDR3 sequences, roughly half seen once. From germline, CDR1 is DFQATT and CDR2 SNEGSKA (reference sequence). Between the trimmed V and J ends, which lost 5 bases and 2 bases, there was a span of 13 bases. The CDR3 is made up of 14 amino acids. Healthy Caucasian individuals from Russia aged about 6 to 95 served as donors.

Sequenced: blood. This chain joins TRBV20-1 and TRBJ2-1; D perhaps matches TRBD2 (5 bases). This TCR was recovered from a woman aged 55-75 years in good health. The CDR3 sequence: CSADSGLAYNEQFF. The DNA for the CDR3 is TGCAGTGCTGATTCCGGACTGGCCTACAATGAGCAGTTCTTC.